This T cell receptor (beta chain) appears in the sequencing data of a study of T-cell reconstitution after alpha-beta-depleted transplantation in children. Broader study findings: Reportedly, alpha-beta T cells present about two months post-transplant originated from several hundred expanded clones of graft origin. Newly made T cells mostly supplied T-cell counts and diversity one year after transplant.

The table lists this clonotype with many counts. Its antigen is currently unknown. This CDR3 contains 14 residues. Germline CDR1 SGHRS, CDR2 YFSETQ. Trimming took 4 bases from V and 8 from J, leaving 15 bases between them. A TCRbeta library incorporating unique molecular identifiers was prepared. Using its own MiXCR run on the PCR reads, TCRdb lists one record per CDR3 protein. The sample consists of some 220,000 distinct CDR3 sequences, about a tenth of them appearing once. The sequence was collected from a child in the first two years of life with acute myeloid leukemia, due to receive a stem cell transplant. This sequence joins TRBV5-1 and TRBJ1-4; maybe TRBD1 (5 bases). This material consisted of PBMCs, taken before TCRalphabeta/CD19-depleted stem cell transplant. CDR3 amino acids: CASSHLGATEKLFF. In nucleotides, the CDR3 is TGCGCCAGCAGCCACCTCGGGGCAACGGAAAAACTGTTTTTT.